This T cell receptor (beta chain) was obtained from a study of OX40 agonist ivuxolimab in advanced cancers. Study-level background: Antecedent anti-PD-1, anti-PD-L1 or anti-CTLA-4 therapy was permissible, with roughly 36% having received some.

Trimming took off 11 bases at V and 7 bases at J, with 20 bases between the two ends. In germline, CDR1 is MDHEN, CDR2 SYDVKM. This CDR3 comprises 14 residues. Some clones are missing from TCRdb's copy, which holds only in-frame ones; the method was immunoSEQ multiplex PCR. The sample lists 30,000 to 40,000 clones, more than 80% occurring once. Note on this clone: The target antigen is unknown.

Study-level points and caveats: No antigen was identified for the clonally expanded peripheral T cells. Clonal expansion among partial responders at 0.1-3.0 mg/kg ranked near the lowest.

The TCR was taken from an adult with an advanced solid tumor such as melanoma, head and neck, liver or kidney cancer. This chain joins TRBV28 and TRBJ1-4; D is possibly TRBD1 (6 bases). The sequenced sample was CD4+ or CD8+ T cells sorted from blood, obtained in a trial of the OX40 agonist ivuxolimab. The CDR3 nucleotides read TGTGCCTTGAAACCCGGGGGCGCAAGTGAAAAACTGTTTTTT. This codes for CALKPGGASEKLFF.